The rows below give T cell receptor beta chains drawn from one sample of a study of OX40 agonist ivuxolimab in advanced cancers. Clones were sequenced by immunoSEQ multiplex PCR, and TCRdb holds only the in-frame ones, with some missing. The table includes about 79,000 clones, about 94% detected once. The material sequenced was CD4+ or CD8+ T cells sorted from blood, taken in a trial of the OX40 agonist ivuxolimab. The source is an adult with an advanced solid tumor such as melanoma, head and neck, liver or kidney cancer. Each CDR3 is given with its conserved first and last residue. D genes are given only for firm matches. Expanded clones get a size class; other rows say once, few or many, or leave the size out.

D,J,V,size,DNA,CDR3
NA,TRBJ1-1,TRBV4-1,NA,TGCGCCAGCAGCCAAGGTATTTCTATGAACACTGAAGCTTTCTTT,CASSQGISMNTEAFF
TRBD1,TRBJ2-5,TRBV9,NA,TGTGCCAGCAGCGTAGGAGGACAGGGCGAGACCCAGTACTTC,CASSVGGQGETQYF
NA,TRBJ2-7,TRBV5-1,NA,TGCGCCAGCAGCCCCTGGGGGGGGCAGTACGAGCAGTACTTC,CASSPWGGQYEQYF
TRBD1,TRBJ2-7,TRBV5-1,NA,TGCGCCAGCAGCCTAAGACAGGGCTCCTACGAGCAGTACTTC,CASSLRQGSYEQYF
TRBD1,TRBJ1-2,TRBV5-6,NA,TGTGCCAGCAGCCTACTTATGGACAGGGGGCATGGCTACACCTTC,CASSLLMDRGHGYTF
NA,TRBJ2-3,TRBV5-6,NA,TGTGCCAGCAGGGCGCGGGCCTCCCACACAGATACGCAGTATTTT,CASRARASHTDTQYF
NA,TRBJ2-1,TRBV29-1,NA,TGCAGCGGTTGGGGCCACTCCAATGAGCAGTTCTTC,CSGWGHSNEQFF
TRBD2,TRBJ2-2,TRBV27,NA,TGTGCCAGCAGAGCGGGGGGGACCGGGGAGCTGTTTTTT,CASRAGGTGELFF
NA,TRBJ1-1,TRBV6-5,NA,TGTGCCAGCAGCCCCCTTGGTAACACTGAAGCTTTCTTT,CASSPLGNTEAFF
NA,TRBJ1-2,TRBV6-4,NA,TGCGCCAGCAGTGAGACAGTAGGCTATGGCTACACCTTC,CASSETVGYGYTF
NA,TRBJ2-1,TRBV28,NA,TGTGCCAGCACACTTCATGCATTTTCGTACAATGAGCAGTTCTTC,CASTLHAFSYNEQFF
TRBD2,TRBJ2-5,TRBV19,NA,TGTGCCAGTAGTCCGACGACTAGCGGGGGGGAGACCCAGTACTTC,CASSPTTSGGETQYF
NA,TRBJ2-5,TRBV29-1,NA,TGCAGCGTTGACGCTGGGTCGTGGCAAGAGACCCAGTACTTC,CSVDAGSWQETQYF
NA,TRBJ2-1,TRBV9,NA,TGTGCCAGCAGCCCTTACCACAATGAGCAGTTCTTC,CASSPYHNEQFF
NA,TRBJ2-3,TRBV12-2,once,TGTGCAAGTCGCCGACTCCAACTAGCGGCGTGGGATACGCAGTATTTT,CASRRLQLAAWDTQYF
NA,TRBJ2-1,TRBV4-3,NA,TGCGCCAGCAGCCAAGATCGAGGGAGCCCCTACAATGAGCAGTTCTTC,CASSQDRGSPYNEQFF
NA,TRBJ2-2,TRBV7-3,NA,TGTGCCAGCAGCTTAACCGGGGCGGGGACCGGGGAGCTGTTTTTT,CASSLTGAGTGELFF
NA,TRBJ1-1,TRBV28,NA,TGTGCCAGCAGTTTACGCGGGTCATACACTGAAGCTTTCTTT,CASSLRGSYTEAFF
NA,TRBJ2-4,TRBV28,NA,TGTGCCAGCACCTGGGCTGGTGACGTAGGCAAAAACATTCAGTACTTC,CASTWAGDVGKNIQYF
TRBD2,TRBJ2-1,TRBV5-6,NA,TGTGCCAGCAGTTCCTTGGCCGAGCGGGGGTTCTACAATGAGCAGTTCTTC,CASSSLAERGFYNEQFF
TRBD2,TRBJ2-7,TRBV27,NA,TGTGCCAGCAGTAGCGGGAGGTTCTACGAGCAGTACTTC,CASSSGRFYEQYF
TRBD1,TRBJ1-1,TRBV9,few,TGTGCCAGCAGCCGAACAGGGGGCTCTGGCACTGAAGCTTTCTTT,CASSRTGGSGTEAFF
NA,TRBJ2-7,TRBV9,NA,TGTGCCAGCAGCGCCCAGGGGACCGAGCAGTACTTC,CASSAQGTEQYF